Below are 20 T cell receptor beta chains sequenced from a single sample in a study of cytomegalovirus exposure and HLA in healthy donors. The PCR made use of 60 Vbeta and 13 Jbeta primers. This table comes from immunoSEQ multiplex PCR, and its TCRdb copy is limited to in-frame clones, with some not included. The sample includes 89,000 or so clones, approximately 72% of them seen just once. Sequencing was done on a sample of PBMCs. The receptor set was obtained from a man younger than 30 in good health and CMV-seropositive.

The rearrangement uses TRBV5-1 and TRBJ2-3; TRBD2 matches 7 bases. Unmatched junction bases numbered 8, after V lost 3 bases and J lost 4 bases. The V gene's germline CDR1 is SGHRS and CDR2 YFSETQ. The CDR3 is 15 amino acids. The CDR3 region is CASSSLAIRADTQYF. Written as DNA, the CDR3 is TGCGCCAGCAGCTCACTAGCGATTAGGGCAGATACGCAGTATTTT.

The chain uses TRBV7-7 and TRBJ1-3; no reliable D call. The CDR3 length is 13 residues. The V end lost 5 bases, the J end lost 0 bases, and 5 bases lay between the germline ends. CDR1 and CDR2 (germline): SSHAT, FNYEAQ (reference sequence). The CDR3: CASSPNSGNTIYF. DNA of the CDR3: TGTGCCAGCAGCCCCAACTCTGGAAACACCATATATTTT. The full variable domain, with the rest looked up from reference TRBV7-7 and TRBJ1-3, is GAGVSQSPRYKVTKRGQDVTLRCDPISSHATLYWYQQALGQGPEFLTYFNYEAQPDKSGLPSDRFSAERPEGSISTLTIQRTEQRDSAMYRCASSPNSGNTIYFGEGSWLTVV.

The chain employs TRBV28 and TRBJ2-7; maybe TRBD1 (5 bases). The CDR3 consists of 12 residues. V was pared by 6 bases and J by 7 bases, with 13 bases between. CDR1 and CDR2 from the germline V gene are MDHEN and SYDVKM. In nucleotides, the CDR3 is TGTGCCAGCAGCCCCATGGGGCTGGAGCAGTACTTC. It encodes CASSPMGLEQYF.

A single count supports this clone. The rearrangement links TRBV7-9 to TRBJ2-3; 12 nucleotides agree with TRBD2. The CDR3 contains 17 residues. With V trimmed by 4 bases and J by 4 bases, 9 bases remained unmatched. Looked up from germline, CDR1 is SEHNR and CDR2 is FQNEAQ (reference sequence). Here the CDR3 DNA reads TGTGCCAGCAGCTCGCCACAGGGACTAGCGGGTTCAGATACGCAGTATTTT. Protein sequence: CASSSPQGLAGSDTQYF. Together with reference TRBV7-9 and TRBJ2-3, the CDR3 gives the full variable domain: DTGVSQNPRHKITKRGQNVTFRCDPISEHNRLYWYRQTLGQGPEFLTYFQNEAQLEKSRLLSDRFSAERPKGSFSTLEIQRTEQGDSAMYLCASSSPQGLAGSDTQYFGPGTRLTVL.

The chain's CDR3 is CASAVRGGGYNEQFF. The CDR3 DNA sequence: TGTGCCAGCGCCGTCAGGGGAGGGGGCTACAATGAGCAGTTCTTC. The rearrangement joins TRBV27 to TRBJ2-1; maybe TRBD2 (7 bases). The V end lost 8 bases, the J end lost 3 bases, and 17 bases lay between the germline ends. Germline CDR1 MNHEY, CDR2 SMNVEV (reference sequence). The length of the CDR3 is 15 residues.

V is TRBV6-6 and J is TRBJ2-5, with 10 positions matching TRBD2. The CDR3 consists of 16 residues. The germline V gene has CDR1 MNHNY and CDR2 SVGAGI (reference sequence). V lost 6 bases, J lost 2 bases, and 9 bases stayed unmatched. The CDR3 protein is CASRHRLAGLQETQYF. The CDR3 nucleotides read TGTGCCAGCAGGCACAGACTAGCGGGCCTTCAAGAGACCCAGTACTTC.

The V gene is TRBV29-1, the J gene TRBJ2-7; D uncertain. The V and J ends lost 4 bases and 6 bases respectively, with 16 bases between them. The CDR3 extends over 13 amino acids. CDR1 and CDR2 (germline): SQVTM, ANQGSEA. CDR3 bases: TGCAGCGTTGGAATGGCCCCGAATGGCGAGCAGTACTTC. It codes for CSVGMAPNGEQYF.

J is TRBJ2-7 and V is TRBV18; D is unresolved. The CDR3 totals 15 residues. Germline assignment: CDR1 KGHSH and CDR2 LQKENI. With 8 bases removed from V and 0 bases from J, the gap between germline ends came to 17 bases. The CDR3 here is CASAPELLTSYEQYF. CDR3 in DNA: TGTGCCAGCGCCCCGGAGCTCCTGACCTCCTACGAGCAGTACTTC.

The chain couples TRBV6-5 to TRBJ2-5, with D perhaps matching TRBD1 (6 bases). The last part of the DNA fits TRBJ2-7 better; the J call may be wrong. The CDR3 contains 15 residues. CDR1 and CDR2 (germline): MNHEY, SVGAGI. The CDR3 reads CASSYSQGVSYEQYF. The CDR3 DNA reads TGTGCCAGCAGTTACTCACAGGGTGTCTCCTACGAGCAGTACTTC.

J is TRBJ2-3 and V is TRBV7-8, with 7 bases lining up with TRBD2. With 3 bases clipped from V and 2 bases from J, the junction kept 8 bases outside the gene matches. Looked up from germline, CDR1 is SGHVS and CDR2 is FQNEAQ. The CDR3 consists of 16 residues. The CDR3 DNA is TGTGCCAGCAGCTTCCGGCTAGCGGCATACACAGATACGCAGTATTTT. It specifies CASSFRLAAYTDTQYF.

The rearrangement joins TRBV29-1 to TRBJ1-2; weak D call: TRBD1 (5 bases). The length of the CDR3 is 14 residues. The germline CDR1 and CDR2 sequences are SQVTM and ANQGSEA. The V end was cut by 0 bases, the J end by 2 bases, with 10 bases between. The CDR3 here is CSVEDQQDNYGYTF. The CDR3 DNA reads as TGCAGCGTTGAAGATCAACAGGACAACTATGGCTACACCTTC.

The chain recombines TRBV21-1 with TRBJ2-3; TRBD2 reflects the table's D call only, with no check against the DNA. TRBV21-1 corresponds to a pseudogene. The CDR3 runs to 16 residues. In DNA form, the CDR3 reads TGTGCCAGCAGCAACCGGGATCCGACCCCCACAGATACGCAGTATTTT. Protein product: CASSNRDPTPTDTQYF.

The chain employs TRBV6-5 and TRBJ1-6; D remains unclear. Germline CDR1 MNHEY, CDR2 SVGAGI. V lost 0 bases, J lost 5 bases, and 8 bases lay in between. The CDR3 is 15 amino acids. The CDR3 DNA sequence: TGTGCCAGCAGTTACTCCACAGTACATAATTCACCCCTCCACTTT. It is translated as CASSYSTVHNSPLHF.

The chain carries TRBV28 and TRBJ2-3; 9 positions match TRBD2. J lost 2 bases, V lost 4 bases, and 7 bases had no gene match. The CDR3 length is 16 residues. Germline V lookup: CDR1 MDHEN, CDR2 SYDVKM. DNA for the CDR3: TGTGCCAGCAGTTCCTCGGAGCGGGGGGCCACAGATACGCAGTATTTT. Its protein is CASSSSERGATDTQYF.

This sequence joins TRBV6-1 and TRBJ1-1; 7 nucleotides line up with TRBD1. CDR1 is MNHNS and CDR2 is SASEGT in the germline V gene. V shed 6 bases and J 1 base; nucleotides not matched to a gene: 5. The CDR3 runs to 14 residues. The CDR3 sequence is CASRPRGKNTEAFF. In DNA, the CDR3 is TGTGCCAGCAGACCCAGGGGGAAGAACACTGAAGCTTTCTTT.

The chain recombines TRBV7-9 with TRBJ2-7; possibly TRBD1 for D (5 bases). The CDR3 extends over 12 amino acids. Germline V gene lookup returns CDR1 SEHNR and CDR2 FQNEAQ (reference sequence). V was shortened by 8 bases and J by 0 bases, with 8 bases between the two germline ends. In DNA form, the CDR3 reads TGTGCCAGCGGCAGGGACTCCTACGAGCAGTACTTC. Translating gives CASGRDSYEQYF.

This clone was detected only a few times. CDR3 coding DNA: TGTGCCAGCAGCCTGGACAGGGGGCGCACCGGGGAGCTGTTTTTT. It is translated as CASSLDRGRTGELFF. J is TRBJ2-2 and V is TRBV6-6, with TRBD1 identical over 11 bases. The CDR3 runs 15 residues. V gave up 6 bases and J gave up 4 bases; unmatched junction bases: 4. From germline, CDR1 is MNHNY and CDR2 SVGAGI (reference sequence).

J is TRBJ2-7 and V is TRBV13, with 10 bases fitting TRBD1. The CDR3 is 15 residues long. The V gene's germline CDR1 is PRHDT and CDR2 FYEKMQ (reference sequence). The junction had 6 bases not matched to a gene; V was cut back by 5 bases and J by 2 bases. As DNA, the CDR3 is TGTGCCAGCAGCGTCCCGGGACAGGGGCCCTACGAGCAGTACTTC. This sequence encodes CASSVPGQGPYEQYF.

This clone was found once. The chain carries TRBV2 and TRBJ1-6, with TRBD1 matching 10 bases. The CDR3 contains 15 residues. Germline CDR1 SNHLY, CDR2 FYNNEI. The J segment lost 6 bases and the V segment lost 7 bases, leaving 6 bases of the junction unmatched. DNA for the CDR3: TGTGCCAGCATGATGGACAGGGGGGTTAATTCACCCCTCCACTTT. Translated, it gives CASMMDRGVNSPLHF.

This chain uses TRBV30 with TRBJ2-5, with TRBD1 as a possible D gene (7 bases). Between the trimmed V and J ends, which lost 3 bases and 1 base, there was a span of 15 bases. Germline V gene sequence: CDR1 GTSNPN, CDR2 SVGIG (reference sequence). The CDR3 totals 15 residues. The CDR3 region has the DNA TGTGCCTGGAGGAGGCGGGACAGCCGCCAAGAGACCCAGTACTTC. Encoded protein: CAWRRRDSRQETQYF.